This T cell receptor beta chain was retrieved from a study of blood T cell repertoires in COVID-19 (dated by TCRdb to about 2020). Looking at the study overall: Samples from collaborators originated in the United States, Italy and Spain and spanned both the acute and convalescent phases of COVID-19. The material from the prospective study consisted of cDNA or gDNA derived from T cells, B-cell-depleted T cells, or PBMCs. The dataset comprised deeply sampled blood TCRbeta repertoires from subjects exposed to, actively infected with, or recovered from COVID-19. The repertoires were made available in a free public database intended to serve as a resource for research on the immune response to SARS-CoV-2. The samples were drawn from the first 160 participants of the ongoing ImmuneRACE study and from about 1,200 subjects provided by 6 global collaborators. The sample metadata nearly always contained a de-identified subject ID, COVID-19 status, age in years and sex. HLA class I and class II types, where available, came from metadata supplied by the sample provider rather than from assay-based typing.

The CDR3 numbers 14 residues from cysteine through phenylalanine. The CDR3 DNA has 42 bases and is translated from base 1. Reading the germline V gene (reference sequence) gives CDR1 PRHDT and CDR2 FYEKMQ. Collaborating institutions collected whole blood in K2EDTA tubes following their own protocols. Collaborator samples were shipped for TCRbeta analysis as frozen whole blood, isolated PBMCs, or DNA extracted from either sample type. With respect to this clone: Its antigen is not yet known. One junction end disagrees with the germline gene, perhaps due to a read error.

The immunoSEQ Assay, a bias-controlled multiplex PCR, was used to amplify TCRbeta CDR3 regions from genomic DNA. As for the authors' bioinformatics: The number of nucleated cells in each sample was estimated by amplification of reference gene primers within the assay. To quantify the absolute abundance of each unique TCRbeta CDR3 rearrangement, sequence reads were collapsed and filtered. For each sample, productive Simpson clonality was calculated as the square root of Simpson's diversity index across productive rearrangements. The source is immuneACCESS, and TCRdb retained only in-frame sequences with V and J called. Part of the clones is not carried over; for the studies checked, unresolved V genes explain less than half of this, and the remainder is unexplained. The D gene and trimming were derived from the DNA, and the V and J assignments and clone size from that table. The sample records about 480,000 clones, around nine tenths of which are singletons. The ten largest account for 4.3% of the sample.

What the study reported, not specific to this receptor: The amount of clinical and demographic metadata varied by source and participant and was provided uncurated.

The sequence links TRBV13 to TRBJ2-5, and TRBD2 matches 7 of the central bases. Sequenced input: peripheral blood. The sequence derives from a woman younger than 45 with acute or convalescent COVID-19. The sequenced DNA is TGTGCCAGCAGCTCCCGGGACTACCAGGAGACCCAGTACTTC. This sequence encodes CASSSRDYQETQYF.